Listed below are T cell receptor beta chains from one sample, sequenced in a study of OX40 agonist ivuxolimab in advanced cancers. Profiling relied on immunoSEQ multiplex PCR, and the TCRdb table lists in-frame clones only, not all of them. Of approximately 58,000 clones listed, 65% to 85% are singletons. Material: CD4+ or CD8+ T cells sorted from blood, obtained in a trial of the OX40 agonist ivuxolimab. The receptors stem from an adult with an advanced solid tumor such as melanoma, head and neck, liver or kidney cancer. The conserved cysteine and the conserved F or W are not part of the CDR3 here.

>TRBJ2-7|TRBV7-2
ASSFPMSYEQY
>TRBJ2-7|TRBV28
ASSLSGRYEQY
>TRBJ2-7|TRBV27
ASSLSAPVYEQY
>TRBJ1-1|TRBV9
ASSVTSVAGLNTEAF
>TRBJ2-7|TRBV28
ASSLDRNYEQY
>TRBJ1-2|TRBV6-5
ASSYSITRGHYGYT
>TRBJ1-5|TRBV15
ATSRDRVSNQPQH
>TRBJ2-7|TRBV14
ASSQFGREVSEQY
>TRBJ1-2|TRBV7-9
ASSLAYRGVSGYT
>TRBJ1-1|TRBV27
ASSRTAPVGRFTEAF